The rows below give T cell receptor beta chains drawn from one sample of a study of OX40 agonist ivuxolimab in advanced cancers. Profiling relied on immunoSEQ multiplex PCR, and the TCRdb table lists in-frame clones only, not all of them. The top ten hold about 0.33% of the sample, which has over 150,000 clones, around 94% seen once. The sample was CD4+ or CD8+ T cells sorted from blood, taken in a trial of the OX40 agonist ivuxolimab. All receptors come from an adult with an advanced solid tumor such as melanoma, head and neck, liver or kidney cancer. Each CDR3 is given without its conserved first and last residue. A row's size may be missing; if present it is once, few, many or a size class.

J gene,clone size,V gene,CDR3 length,CDR3 protein
TRBJ1-2,-,TRBV2,11,ASSGQGAGGYT
TRBJ1-2,-,TRBV6-5,13,ASSSPGQGVYGYT
TRBJ1-1,once,TRBV10-2,12,ASSGGVLNTEAF
TRBJ1-1,-,TRBV7-2,12,ASSSTGGSTEAF
TRBJ2-3,-,TRBV27,14,ASTRLGGSDTDTQY
TRBJ1-6,-,TRBV7-2,15,ASSTGTWTAPNSPLH
TRBJ2-6,-,TRBV19,15,ASSLGFRFSGANVLT
TRBJ1-6,-,TRBV25-1,14,ASSEYMGGSGSPLH
TRBJ2-3,-,TRBV4-3,13,ASSQSGGAVDTQY
TRBJ1-2,-,TRBV28,9,ASSLAYGYT
TRBJ2-1,-,TRBV30,13,AWSRAGGSYNEQF
TRBJ1-3,-,TRBV4-2,11,ASSQVNGNTIY
TRBJ2-7,-,TRBV10-3,10,AIKREGYEQY
TRBJ1-2,-,TRBV7-9,15,ASSEWTGGFPNYGYT
TRBJ2-7,once,TRBV11-2,12,ASSFAGLRGEQY
TRBJ2-7,-,TRBV28,12,ASSEGQGRYEQY
TRBJ2-4,-,TRBV4-1,16,ASSQALGQNIAKNIQY
TRBJ2-2,-,TRBV5-8,12,ASSLAGRTGELF
TRBJ2-7,-,TRBV19,12,ASSSAGQGVEQY
TRBJ2-7,-,TRBV19,14,ASSIDYRDRVYEQY
TRBJ1-1,few,TRBV6-5,11,ASRDREITEAF
TRBJ2-7,-,TRBV4-1,14,ASSQESSSGGLEQY
TRBJ1-4,-,TRBV28,11,ASRLTGNEKLF
TRBJ1-5,-,TRBV18,15,ASSPPGSVLGNQPQH
TRBJ2-7,-,TRBV29-1,10,SGGTGNYEQY
TRBJ1-2,-,TRBV4-2,16,ASSQGRGSTVGVGGYT
TRBJ1-4,-,TRBV6-5,12,ASSYSRGSEKLF
TRBJ2-2,few,TRBV5-8,16,ASSLALVSGSNTGELF
TRBJ2-1,-,TRBV7-2,13,ASSLGGYIYNEQF
TRBJ1-5,-,TRBV7-2,11,ASSLESDQPQH
TRBJ2-7,-,TRBV7-2,13,ASSGERGGGFEQY
TRBJ2-5,-,TRBV18,15,ASSPPRQGGPQETQY
TRBJ2-5,-,TRBV6-5,12,ASSYRQLQETQY
TRBJ2-1,-,TRBV6-1,13,ASSSGTTDANEQF
TRBJ1-1,-,TRBV11-3,11,ASSRQVNTEAF
TRBJ1-1,-,TRBV14,10,ASSQARGEAF
TRBJ1-5,-,TRBV5-1,13,ASRVGQGSNQPQH
-,-,TRBV6-5,14,ASSYSMVGFSYEQY
TRBJ1-5,-,TRBV7-2,13,ASSLDGGAGQPQH
TRBJ1-4,-,TRBV2,9,ASSVRKGLF
TRBJ1-2,-,TRBV5-1,11,ASSKGTENGYT
TRBJ2-4,-,TRBV7-8,10,ASSLAQQIQY
TRBJ1-3,-,TRBV5-4,13,ASSLSGFSGNTIY
TRBJ2-1,-,TRBV27,9,ASSLVNEQF
TRBJ2-3,-,TRBV7-2,12,ASRTGLAVSVQY
TRBJ2-3,-,TRBV7-3,11,ASSLLAGDTQY
TRBJ2-2,-,TRBV12-5,12,ASGLPTRTGELF
TRBJ2-1,-,TRBV7-9,13,ASSPPGTGRDEQF
TRBJ1-1,-,TRBV6-4,11,ASRDRENTEAF
TRBJ1-1,-,TRBV5-1,14,ASSPASRGRNTEAF
TRBJ2-2,-,TRBV6-1,11,ASSERGAGELF
TRBJ2-1,-,TRBV7-9,11,ASSLVGGTEQF
TRBJ1-1,-,TRBV2,12,ASSGDRSNTEAF
TRBJ2-7,-,TRBV29-1,12,SVEDRQGGYEQY